This entry lists 3 T cell receptor beta chains sequenced from one sample in a study of T cells in Graves' hyperthyroidism and ophthalmopathy. TCR beta CDR3 regions were amplified from RNA. The TCR CDR3 was amplified in a first-round RT-PCR using the HTBI primer set. In TCRdb, the multiplex PCR reads were re-called with MiXCR into one record per CDR3 protein. The sample has approximately 330,000 distinct CDR3 sequences, 18% seen once. The sequencing sample was made of blood. These receptors were taken from a woman in her forties or fifties with Graves' hyperthyroidism.

CDR3 DNA: TGTGCCAGCAGCCATAGCGGGAGTAGGTACAATGAGCAGTTCTTC. Translation gives CASSHSGSRYNEQFF. This chain joins TRBV5-5 and TRBJ2-1, with 9 bases identical to TRBD2. Germline loops: CDR1 SGHKS, CDR2 YYEKEE (reference sequence). Trimming removed 4 bases from V and 4 bases from J; junction bases left unmatched: 6. The CDR3 sequence is 15 residues long. Supplemented by reference TRBV5-5 and TRBJ2-1, the full variable domain reads DAGVTQSPTHLIKTRGQQVTLRCSPISGHKSVSWYQQVLGQGPQFIFQYYEKEERGRGNFPDRFSARQFPNYSSELNVNALLLGDSALYLCASSHSGSRYNEQFFGPGTRLTVL.

This clonotype has only a few counts. J is TRBJ1-4 and V is TRBV3-1, with no clear D. CDR1 and CDR2 from the germline V gene are LGHDT and YNNKEL (reference sequence). The germline V and J ends were trimmed by 4 bases and 8 bases, with 17 bases remaining between them. The CDR3 spans 15 residues. The CDR3 spells CASSPRRAVREKLFF. Here the CDR3 DNA reads TGTGCCAGCAGCCCACGCCGGGCCGTCCGCGAAAAACTGTTTTTT.

As concerns this clonotype: One base away lies a much larger clone, so this may be a sequencing read error. This chain connects TRBV5-6 to TRBJ1-2; 10 bases are shared with TRBD1. The CDR3 sequence is 16 residues long. Per germline, CDR1 SGHDT and CDR2 YYEEEE. This CDR3 is CTSSLLPGQGNYGYTF. In nucleotides, the CDR3 is TGTACCAGCAGCTTATTACCGGGACAGGGGAACTATGGCTACACCTTC.